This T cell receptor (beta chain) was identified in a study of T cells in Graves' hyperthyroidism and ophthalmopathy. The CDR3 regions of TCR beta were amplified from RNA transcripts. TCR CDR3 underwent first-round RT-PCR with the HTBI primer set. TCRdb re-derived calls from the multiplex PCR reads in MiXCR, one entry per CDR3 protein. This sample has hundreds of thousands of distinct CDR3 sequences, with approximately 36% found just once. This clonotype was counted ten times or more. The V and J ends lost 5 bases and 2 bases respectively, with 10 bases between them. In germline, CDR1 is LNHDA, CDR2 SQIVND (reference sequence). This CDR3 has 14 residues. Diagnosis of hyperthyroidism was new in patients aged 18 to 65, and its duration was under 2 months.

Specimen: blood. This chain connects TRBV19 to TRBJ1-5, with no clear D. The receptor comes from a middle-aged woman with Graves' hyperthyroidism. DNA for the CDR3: TGTGCCAGTAGTGGACCTGATGGCAATCAGCCCCAGCATTTT. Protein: CASSGPDGNQPQHF.